This entry concerns a single T cell receptor (beta chain). Its antigen is undetermined. This entry belongs to a study of monozygotic twins with inflammatory bowel disease. General study results and limits: IBD patients, compared with healthy twins, shared fewer clonotypes with others (especially with disease activity).

Germline V CDR1 and CDR2: MDHEN, SYDVKM. The CDR3 is made up of 17 amino acids. Per-sample cDNA came from eight separate reactions. UMIs incorporating a 6-nucleotide sample barcode were appended by means of template switching. TCRdb re-called the 5' RACE reads and shows each CDR3 protein once, DNA omitted. The clone table shows 330,000 or so distinct CDR3 sequences, with the ten largest holding approximately 2%. This clonotype was sampled from a human donor with ulcerative colitis or Crohn's disease, or a healthy co-twin of an affected twin (not recorded which). The sequencing input was blood. This sequence joins TRBV28 and TRBJ2-7; TCRdb returns TRBD2, unconfirmable since there is no DNA. Here the CDR3 reads CASSTPSLAGGPYEQYF. Variable domain in full (rest from reference TRBV28 and TRBJ2-7): DVKVTQSSRYLVKRTGEKVFLECVQDMDHENMFWYRQDPGLGLRLIYFSYDVKMKEKGDIPEGYSVSREKKERFSLILESASTNQTSMYLCASSTPSLAGGPYEQYFGPGTRLTVT.